Following are 16 T cell receptor beta chains from one sample sequenced in a study of blood T cell repertoires in COVID-19. Produced via immunoSEQ multiplex PCR; TCRdb's table is partial and in-frame only. The repertoire holds over 300,000 clones, with roughly 88% as singletons. Sequencing was carried out using PBMCs or T cells enriched from blood (not recorded which). These receptors all come from a woman in her 30s with acute COVID-19.

The genes are TRBV6-4 and TRBJ1-2; the D gene is possibly TRBD1 (6 bases). The CDR3 consists of 16 residues. V was trimmed by 4 bases and J by 6 bases, leaving 21 bases between them. Germline lookup yields CDR1 MRHNA and CDR2 SNTAGT. The DNA for the CDR3 is TGTGCCAGCAGTGCCTACAGGGTCTTGTACTCCCATGGCTACACCTTC. It is translated as CASSAYRVLYSHGYTF.

This chain uses TRBV11-3 with TRBJ1-5; no reliable D call. Germline values: CDR1 SGHNT, CDR2 YENEEA. Trimming cost V 6 bases and J 1 base, with 16 bases left between them. This CDR3 has 16 residues. The CDR3 sequence: CASSICRGLSNQPQHF. In DNA form, the CDR3 reads TGTGCCAGCAGTATCTGCAGAGGGTTAAGCAATCAGCCCCAGCATTTT.

V and J are TRBV25-1 and TRBJ1-2, with D hard to call. V was clipped by 5 bases and J by 5 bases, with 12 bases between them. The CDR3 contains 13 residues. The germline V gene encodes CDR1 MGHDK and CDR2 SYGVNS. This chain's CDR3 is CASSHGGPYGYTF. In nucleotides, the CDR3 is TGTGCCAGCAGTCATGGTGGCCCGTATGGCTACACCTTC.

The gene calls are TRBV9 and TRBJ2-1, with a tentative D call TRBD2 (6 bases). V was trimmed by 2 bases and J by 3 bases, leaving 12 bases between them. Germline CDR1 reads SGDLS; CDR2 reads YYNGEE. The CDR3 loop spans 15 amino acids. DNA for the CDR3: TGTGCCAGCAGCGTTACGGCGGGGCTCTACAATGAGCAGTTCTTC. Translation gives CASSVTAGLYNEQFF.

The chain links TRBV7-3 to TRBJ1-2; 7 nucleotides line up with TRBD1. The V gene end was trimmed by 9 bases and the J gene end by 4 bases; junction bases not matched to a gene: 11. This CDR3 comprises 14 residues. Germline CDR1 SGHTA, CDR2 FQGTGA. The CDR3 reads CARPLTGRPYGYTF. The DNA for the CDR3 is TGTGCCAGACCTCTGACAGGGCGACCCTATGGCTACACCTTC. The variable domain in full, with the rest retrieved from reference TRBV7-3 and TRBJ1-2, is GAGVSQTPSNKVTEKGKYVELRCDPISGHTALYWYRQSLGQGPEFLIYFQGTGAADDSGLPNDRFFAVRPEGSVSTLKIQRTERGDSAVYLCARPLTGRPYGYTFGSGTRLTVV.

This clone was seen only once. This chain uses TRBV7-2 with TRBJ2-7; D gene ambiguous. The CDR3 is made up of 13 amino acids. Trimming left V 3 bases short and J 7 bases short, with 13 bases between. Germline lookup yields CDR1 SGHTA and CDR2 FQGNSA. The chain's CDR3 is CASSLASQREQYF. In DNA form, the CDR3 reads TGTGCCAGCAGCTTGGCCTCCCAGAGGGAGCAGTACTTC.

This clone was counted a few times. V gene TRBV28 combines with J gene TRBJ1-2; 10 bases are shared with TRBD1. Germline V gives CDR1 MDHEN, CDR2 SYDVKM. The ends lost 7 bases at V and 3 bases at J; junction bases unmatched: 8. This CDR3 has 15 residues. The CDR3: CASTTGTGAYYGYTF. In DNA, the CDR3 is TGTGCCAGCACTACCGGGACAGGGGCTTACTATGGCTACACCTTC.

This clone was seen a handful of times. J is TRBJ2-7 and V is TRBV29-1; 7 nucleotides align to TRBD1. The length of the CDR3 is 12 residues. Trimming at V came to 4 bases and at J to 6 bases, leaving 6 bases not matched to a gene. Germline V lookup: CDR1 SQVTM, CDR2 ANQGSEA. CDR3 protein: CSVGAGGAEQYF. DNA of the CDR3: TGCAGCGTTGGGGCAGGGGGAGCCGAGCAGTACTTC.

This chain links TRBV2 with TRBJ1-4; 8 nucleotides align to TRBD1. CDR1 is SNHLY, CDR2 FYNNEI, per germline. The CDR3 has 13 residues. With V trimmed by 7 bases and J by 4 bases, 2 bases remained unmatched. The CDR3: CASMGQVNEKLFF. Written as DNA, the CDR3 is TGTGCCAGCATGGGACAGGTTAATGAAAAACTGTTTTTT. Combining the CDR3 with reference TRBV2 and TRBJ1-4 gives the whole variable domain EPEVTQTPSHQVTQMGQEVILRCVPISNHLYFYWYRQILGQKVEFLVSFYNNEISEKSEIFDDQFSVERPDGSNFTLKIRSTKLEDSAMYFCASMGQVNEKLFFGSGTQLSVL.

This chain links TRBV27 with TRBJ1-2; 7 bases are a match to TRBD1. The CDR3 length is 17 residues. Germline lookup yields CDR1 MNHEY and CDR2 SMNVEV (reference sequence). Trimming cost V 4 bases and J 2 bases; bases outside gene matches: 13. CDR3 nucleotide sequence: TGTGCCAGCAGTTCTACGCCTCACAGGGGTTTAAACTATGGCTACACCTTC. Protein sequence: CASSSTPHRGLNYGYTF.

The V and J genes are TRBV5-1 and TRBJ2-7; 14 bases are shared with TRBD2. J gave up 2 bases and V 2 bases, and 6 bases lay outside the gene matches. Germline CDR1 and CDR2: SGHRS and YFSETQ. The CDR3 extends over 17 amino acids. The CDR3 bases are TGCGCCAGCAGCTTCGGGACTAGCGGGGGATATACCTACGAGCAGTACTTC. Protein product: CASSFGTSGGYTYEQYF.

In DNA, the CDR3 is TGTGCCAGCAGCAAAATTGACAGGGTCGGTGCGAACACTGAAGCTTTCTTT. Translation gives CASSKIDRVGANTEAFF. The chain carries TRBV21-1 and TRBJ1-1; the table's D call, TRBD1, was not checked against the DNA. TRBV21-1 is labeled a pseudogene. CDR3 length equals 17 residues.

The chain couples TRBV15 to TRBJ2-3; possibly TRBD2 for D (5 bases). Germline V gene sequence: CDR1 LNHNV, CDR2 YYDKDF (reference sequence). The CDR3 is 16 amino acids. The V gene lost 0 bases and the J gene lost 4 bases, with 14 bases spanning the gap. The CDR3 here is CATSRDGGRGSDTQYF. In DNA, the CDR3 is TGTGCCACCAGCAGAGATGGAGGCCGGGGATCAGATACGCAGTATTTT.

The chain joins TRBV5-6 to TRBJ2-7; maybe TRBD1 (6 bases). CDR3 length: 13 amino acids. CDR1 SGHDT and CDR2 YYEEEE come from the germline V gene. The germline V and J ends were trimmed by 2 bases and 6 bases, with 12 bases remaining between them. CDR3 region: CASSFGTSPEQYF. For the CDR3, the DNA is TGTGCCAGCAGCTTCGGGACAAGCCCCGAGCAGTACTTC.

In regard to this clone: The sample carries other DNA sequences with the same CDR3. The CDR3 region has the DNA TGTGCCAGCAGCCCCGGACAGGACTATGGCTACACCTTC. Translation gives CASSPGQDYGYTF. The rearrangement uses TRBV7-3 and TRBJ1-2; 7 bases match TRBD1. J was trimmed by 3 bases and V by 5 bases; bases with no gene match: 3. This CDR3 has 13 residues. Per germline, CDR1 SGHTA and CDR2 FQGTGA. Looking up the rest from reference TRBV7-3 and TRBJ1-2 gives the full variable domain: GAGVSQTPSNKVTEKGKYVELRCDPISGHTALYWYRQSLGQGPEFLIYFQGTGAADDSGLPNDRFFAVRPEGSVSTLKIQRTERGDSAVYLCASSPGQDYGYTFGSGTRLTVV.

The rearrangement joins TRBV7-9 to TRBJ2-7; D gene unclear. V lost 5 bases and J 4 bases, leaving 6 bases between the germline ends. This CDR3 contains 11 residues. The germline V gene has CDR1 SEHNR and CDR2 FQNEAQ (reference sequence). The CDR3 here is CASSPQYEQYF. The CDR3 region has the DNA TGTGCCAGCAGCCCACAATACGAGCAGTACTTC.